This T cell receptor beta chain emerged from a study of cytomegalovirus exposure and HLA in healthy donors. For the study at large: Earlier findings included about 120 million unique TCR beta sequences obtained from about 180 million T cells.

This clone has just a few counts. Its antigen is not known. Study-level results: An analysis that was carried out later associated approximately 17,000 TCR beta sequences with HLA alleles at 0.05 false discovery rate.

V trimming: 1 base; J trimming: 5 bases; junction bases outside the gene matches: 1. Germline V CDR1 and CDR2: GTSNPN, SVGIG (reference sequence). This CDR3 contains 13 residues. Researchers ran the PCR with 60 Vbeta and 13 Jbeta primers. Data came from immunoSEQ multiplex PCR; TCRdb stores just in-frame clones and leaves some out. Of about 120,000 clones listed, roughly 80% are singletons. The sample taken for sequencing was PBMCs. The TCR sequence derives from a man aged 50-60 years in good health and CMV-seropositive. V usage is TRBV30 and J usage is TRBJ2-2; 7 nucleotides match TRBD2. DNA of the CDR3: TGTGCCTGGAGTGGGACTAGAACCGGGGAGCTGTTTTTT. This gives the protein CAWSGTRTGELFF.